This TCR beta chain was obtained from a study of CD8+CD57+ T cells in acquired aplastic anemia. Study context: Roughly 3 ug was the average amount of DNA from sorted CD4+ and CD8+ cells. An average of roughly 10 million reads for CD4+ cells was obtained from healthy donors. General study results and limits: Under 35 was the count of CD8+ CDR3 sequences that patients shared with controls.

CDR3 and TCR beta VDJ profiling relied on genomic DNA as the template. TCRdb used MiXCR to reprocess the reads, holding one entry per CDR3 protein. Of 400,000 to 450,000 distinct CDR3 sequences in the sample, approximately 70% were seen once. A remark on this clonotype: The antigen remains undetermined.

The origin of this receptor is a human donor in good health, serving as a control. Sequenced: sorted CD4+, CD8+, or CD8+CD57+ T cells (not recorded which) from PBMCs.

The CDR3 DNA reads TGCAGTGCTAGACATCAAGAGACCCAGTACTTC. This encodes CSARHQETQYF. The rearrangement links TRBV20-1 to TRBJ2-5, with unresolved D. The CDR3 totals 11 residues. Trimming removed 2 bases at V and 2 bases at J, with 3 bases between. Germline CDR1 reads DFQATT; CDR2 reads SNEGSKA (reference sequence).